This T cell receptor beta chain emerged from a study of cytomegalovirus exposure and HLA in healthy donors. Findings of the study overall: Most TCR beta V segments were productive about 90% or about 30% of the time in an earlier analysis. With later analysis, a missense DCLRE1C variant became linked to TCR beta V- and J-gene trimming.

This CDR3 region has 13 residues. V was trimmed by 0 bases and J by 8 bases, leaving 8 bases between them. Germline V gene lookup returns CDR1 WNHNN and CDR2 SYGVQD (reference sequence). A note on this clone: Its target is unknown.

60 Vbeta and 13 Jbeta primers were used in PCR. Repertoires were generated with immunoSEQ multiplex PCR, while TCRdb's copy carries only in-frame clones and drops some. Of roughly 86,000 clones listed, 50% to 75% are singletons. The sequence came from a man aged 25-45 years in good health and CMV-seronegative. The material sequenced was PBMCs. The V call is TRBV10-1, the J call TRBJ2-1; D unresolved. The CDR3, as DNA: TGCGCCAGCAGTGAGTCCCCCGGAGATGAGCAGTTCTTC. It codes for CASSESPGDEQFF.